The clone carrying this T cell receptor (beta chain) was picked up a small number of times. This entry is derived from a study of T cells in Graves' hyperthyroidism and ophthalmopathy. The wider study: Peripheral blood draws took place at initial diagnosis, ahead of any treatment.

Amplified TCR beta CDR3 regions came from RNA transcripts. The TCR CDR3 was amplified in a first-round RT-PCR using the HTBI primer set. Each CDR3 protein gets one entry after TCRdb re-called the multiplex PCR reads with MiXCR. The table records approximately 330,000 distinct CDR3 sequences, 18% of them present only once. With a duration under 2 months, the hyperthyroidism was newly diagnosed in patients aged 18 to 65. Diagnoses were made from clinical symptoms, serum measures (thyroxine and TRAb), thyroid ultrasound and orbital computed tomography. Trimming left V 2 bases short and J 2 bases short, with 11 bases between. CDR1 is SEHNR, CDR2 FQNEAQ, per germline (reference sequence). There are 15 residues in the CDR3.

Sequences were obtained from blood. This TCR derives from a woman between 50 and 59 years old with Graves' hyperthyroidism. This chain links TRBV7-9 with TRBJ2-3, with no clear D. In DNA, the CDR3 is TGTGCCAGCAGCTTACCCCCACCGGACACAGATACGCAGTATTTT. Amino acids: CASSLPPPDTDTQYF.